The T cell receptor beta chain under discussion was sequenced for a study of cytomegalovirus exposure and HLA in healthy donors. Overall study: Approximately 180 million T cells yielded approximately 100 million unique TCR beta sequences, as an earlier analysis found. Drawn from HLA-typed donors, 83 million or so unique TCRs were held in an early data release.

The sample holds one count of this clone. Its target is unknown. At sampling all donors were nominally healthy, likely with unrecorded immune exposures. With 60 Vbeta and 13 Jbeta primers, the PCR was carried out. Using immunoSEQ multiplex PCR, the repertoire was profiled, and TCRdb retains in-frame clones only, with some absent. This table has 100,000 to 150,000 clones, around 80% appearing once. Notes on the study in general: Because they were indistinguishable, some V segments, including TRBV6-2 and TRBV6-3, were excluded.

V gave up 4 bases and J gave up 4 bases; unmatched junction bases: 9. The CDR3 totals 16 residues. Looked up from germline, CDR1 is MGHRA and CDR2 is YSYEKL. What was sequenced was PBMCs. The chain joins TRBV4-1 to TRBJ2-7; 11 positions agree with TRBD2. The TCR sequence derives from a man aged 25 to 45 in good health and CMV-seronegative. Written as DNA, the CDR3 is TGCGCCAGCAGCCCCCTTCCACTAGCGGGAGCGTACGAGCAGTACTTC. Encoded protein: CASSPLPLAGAYEQYF.